This is a list of T cell receptor beta chains from one sample in a study of blood T cell repertoires in COVID-19. Clones were sequenced by immunoSEQ multiplex PCR, and TCRdb holds only the in-frame ones, with some missing. In the table there are nearly 250,000 clones, 70% to 90% of which are singletons. Sequencing used PBMCs or T cells enriched from blood (not recorded which). All receptors come from a man in his forties or fifties who had been exposed to COVID-19. The CDR3 runs from the conserved cysteine through the conserved F or W. The D gene is left open where the match is weak. Rows give clone size only sometimes, using once, few, many, or a class for an expanded clone.

clone size,V gene,D gene,J gene,CDR3 DNA,CDR3 protein
once,TRBV9,TRBD1,TRBJ1-3,TGTGCCAGCAGCCCGACAGGGGGCTTTGGAAACACCATATATTTT,CASSPTGGFGNTIYF
.,TRBV7-9,.,TRBJ2-1,TGTGCCAGCACCAAGGTTGCGGGTTCCTACAATGAGCAGTTCTTC,CASTKVAGSYNEQFF
.,TRBV3-1/TRBV3-2,.,TRBJ2-1,TGTGCCAGCAGCCTTGCCTCCGGGGGAAATTACAATGAGCAGTTCTTC,CASSLASGGNYNEQFF
.,TRBV18,.,TRBJ2-2,TGTGCCAGCTCAACGGACAGAAGCACCGGGGAGCTGTTTTTT,CASSTDRSTGELFF
.,TRBV2,.,TRBJ1-4,TGTGCCAGCAAAGCCGTCAGCGATAATGAAAAACTGTTTTTT,CASKAVSDNEKLFF
.,TRBV7-9,.,TRBJ1-2,TGTGCCAGCAGCTTCAAGAAGGGGAATGGCTACACCTTC,CASSFKKGNGYTF
.,TRBV28,.,TRBJ1-1,TGTGCCAGCAGTTTCATAGAAAACACTGAAGCTTTCTTT,CASSFIENTEAFF
few,TRBV5-6,.,TRBJ1-4,TGTGCCAGCAGCTTGGCTCCTGCAACTAATGAAAAACTGTTTTTT,CASSLAPATNEKLFF
.,TRBV3-1/TRBV3-2,.,TRBJ1-3,TGTGCCAGCAGCCAAGCGGACACCATATATTTT,CASSQADTIYF
.,TRBV28,.,TRBJ2-5,TGTGCCAGCAGCCGCCCAGGGGAGGGCCAAGAGACCCAGTACTTC,CASSRPGEGQETQYF
.,TRBV27,TRBD1,TRBJ1-1,TGTGCCAGCAGTTTCAAGGGGGCGTTTGGAACTGAAGCTTTCTTT,CASSFKGAFGTEAFF
.,TRBV16,.,TRBJ2-1,TGTGCCAGCAGCCACATAGCGGAGAGCTCCTACAATGAGCAGTTCTTC,CASSHIAESSYNEQFF
.,TRBV6-5,TRBD1,TRBJ2-1,TGTGCCAGCAGAGGACAGGTTAGCTCCTACAATGAGCAGTTCTTC,CASRGQVSSYNEQFF
.,TRBV24-1,.,TRBJ2-3,TGTGCCACCCGGGTTAGACCCACAGATACGCAGTATTTT,CATRVRPTDTQYF
.,TRBV30,TRBD2,TRBJ2-5,TGTGCCTGGAGTCCGTATCTGGGCGGGGGGTTCCAAGAGACCCAGTACTTC,CAWSPYLGGGFQETQYF
.,TRBV2,.,TRBJ1-5,TGTGCCAGCAGCGGTTACAGGGAGAATCAGCCCCAGCATTTT,CASSGYRENQPQHF
.,TRBV5-1,.,TRBJ2-3,TGCGCCAGCAGCTTTACAGGGTTGGGCACAGATACGCAGTATTTT,CASSFTGLGTDTQYF
.,TRBV30,.,TRBJ1-2,TGTGCCTGGAGTGTAGGATTATCAGGGCAGACTGGCTACACCTTC,CAWSVGLSGQTGYTF
.,TRBV19,TRBD1,TRBJ1-1,TGTGCCAGTAGTATAGAGGACAGGGCTAACACTGAAGCTTTCTTT,CASSIEDRANTEAFF
.,TRBV7-3,TRBD1,TRBJ2-5,TGTGCCAGCAGCTTAAACCCCTCTGGGACAGGGTACGAGACCCAGTACTTC,CASSLNPSGTGYETQYF
.,TRBV7-8,.,TRBJ1-2,TGTGCCAGCACTCTGGAGGGCAGGTTACCTAACTATGGCTACACCTTC,CASTLEGRLPNYGYTF
.,TRBV28,.,TRBJ2-7,TGTGCCAGCAGTTCCCCAGGGACTCCACAGCGCTCCTACGAGCAGTACTTC,CASSSPGTPQRSYEQYF
.,TRBV2,TRBD2,TRBJ2-5,TGTGCCAGCAGCCAATCGATTACTAGCGGGGGAATCCAAGAGACCCAGTACTTC,CASSQSITSGGIQETQYF
once,TRBV25-1,TRBD2,TRBJ2-1,TGTGCCAGCAGCGGTCGGGGGACTAGCGGGAGGTCCAATGAGCAGTTCTTC,CASSGRGTSGRSNEQFF
.,TRBV11-2,.,TRBJ2-7,TGTGCCAGCAGCTTACGGTCCGGCAGGGGATCTTACGAGCAGTACTTC,CASSLRSGRGSYEQYF
.,TRBV4-1,.,TRBJ1-2,TGCGCCAGCAGCGCCGCAGGGACATTAAACTATGGCTACACCTTC,CASSAAGTLNYGYTF
.,TRBV24-1,TRBD1,TRBJ2-3,TGTGCCACCAGTGCCTCTGACAGGGGGCTTCCAGATACGCAGTATTTT,CATSASDRGLPDTQYF
.,TRBV4-2,.,TRBJ1-5,TGTGCCAGCAGCCCGTGGAGTGGCAGACGAGGAGATCAGCCCCAGCATTTT,CASSPWSGRRGDQPQHF
.,TRBV9,.,TRBJ1-1,TGTGCCAGCAGCGTAGTAAGTCTGGGGGGTTCGGTCACTGAAGCTTTCTTT,CASSVVSLGGSVTEAFF
.,TRBV7-9,.,TRBJ1-2,TGTGCCAGCAGCTTAGATTCAAACTATGGCTACACCTTC,CASSLDSNYGYTF
once,TRBV10-3,TRBD1,TRBJ2-3,TGTGCCATCGAGGGGGCGAACTCAGATACGCAGTATTTT,CAIEGANSDTQYF
.,TRBV9,TRBD1,TRBJ1-2,TGTGCCAGCAGCGCAACCCGGACAGGTCGGCAAGGCTACACCTTC,CASSATRTGRQGYTF